This entry lists 10 T cell receptor beta chains sequenced from one sample in a study of T cell repertoires in ileal Crohn's disease. The time point: neoterminal ileum biopsy at postoperative endoscopy, about 6 months after surgery. Assay: immunoSEQ multiplex PCR; the TCRdb copy retains only in-frame clones and omits some. The table includes some 10,000 clones, 70% to 80% detected once. The sequenced material came from ileal tissue. These receptors originate from an adult with Crohn's disease.

This sequence joins TRBV6-1 and TRBJ2-5; D gene ambiguous. Per germline, CDR1 MNHNS and CDR2 SASEGT. This CDR3 contains 15 residues. V was cut by 0 bases and J by 5 bases, with 13 bases left in between. In DNA, the CDR3 is TGTGCCAGCAGTGAAGCGTCCCAGATCGGGGAGACCCAGTACTTC. It translates to CASSEASQIGETQYF.

The chain is built from TRBV5-1 and TRBJ1-2; a possible D gene is TRBD1 (5 bases). The germline V gene has CDR1 SGHRS and CDR2 YFSETQ. The V and J ends lost 4 bases and 5 bases respectively, with 15 bases between them. This CDR3 is 14 amino acids long. The CDR3 sequence: CASSGGQVRYGYTF. The CDR3 DNA is TGCGCCAGCAGCGGCGGACAAGTCAGATATGGCTACACCTTC.

The chain is built from TRBV11-2 and TRBJ1-2; D gene ambiguous. The CDR3 contains 14 residues. The germline V gene encodes CDR1 SGHAT and CDR2 FQNNGV. Trimming shortened V by 7 bases and J by 6 bases, and 18 bases separated the two germline ends. The CDR3 bases are TGTGCCAGCACCCCTCTTAACCGGGGAGATGGCTACACCTTC. Encoded protein: CASTPLNRGDGYTF.

The V and J genes are TRBV5-4 and TRBJ1-2; D is uncertain. Germline CDR1 SGHNT, CDR2 YYREEE (reference sequence). The ends were cut back, 4 bases at V and 6 bases at J, with 13 bases in the middle. The CDR3 sequence is 13 residues long. The CDR3 is CASSPPGTDGYTF. The CDR3 DNA reads TGTGCCAGCAGCCCGCCGGGAACGGATGGCTACACCTTC.

This clone is classed as medium-sized. The rearrangement joins TRBV5-4 to TRBJ1-5; D not certain. V lost 0 bases and J 9 bases, leaving 13 bases between the germline ends. This CDR3 comprises 14 residues. Germline loops: CDR1 SGHNT, CDR2 YYREEE (reference sequence). For the CDR3, the DNA is TGTGCCAGCAGCTTGGGTCTAGGCGAGGGGCCCCAGCATTTT. Its protein product is CASSLGLGEGPQHF.

The chain joins TRBV7-2 to TRBJ1-1; weak D call: TRBD1 (6 bases). CDR1 SGHTA and CDR2 FQGNSA come from the germline V gene. Trimming pared 6 bases from V and 1 base from J, leaving 9 bases between. There are 13 residues in the CDR3. CDR3 DNA: TGTGCCAGCAGGTTGACAGGGAACACTGAAGCTTTCTTT. It specifies CASRLTGNTEAFF.

This clone has just one count. V gene TRBV5-5 combines with J gene TRBJ1-1, with D possibly matching TRBD1 (5 bases). The CDR3 spans 16 residues. Germline V lookup: CDR1 SGHKS, CDR2 YYEKEE (reference sequence). V lost 0 bases, J lost 2 bases, and 14 bases lay in between. CDR3 coding DNA: TGTGCCAGCAGCTTGGTGACAGCAGGTTCAAACACTGAAGCTTTCTTT. Translating it yields CASSLVTAGSNTEAFF.

This rearrangement joins TRBV6-5 to TRBJ2-7, with D possibly matching TRBD1 (6 bases). Per germline, CDR1 MNHEY and CDR2 SVGAGI. The CDR3 is 13 residues long. Trimming took 6 bases from V and 2 from J, leaving 11 bases between them. CDR3 region: CASRQGNAYEQYF. The DNA for the CDR3 is TGTGCCAGCAGACAGGGTAACGCCTACGAGCAGTACTTC.

The chain couples TRBV5-1 to TRBJ2-3; D gene ambiguous. This CDR3 has 13 residues. Trimming shortened V by 5 bases and J by 2 bases, and 9 bases separated the two germline ends. Germline V gene sequence: CDR1 SGHRS, CDR2 YFSETQ. Written as DNA, the CDR3 is TGCGCCAGCAGACCGGCGGACACAGATACGCAGTATTTT. Encoded protein: CASRPADTDTQYF.

The chain uses TRBV7-2 and TRBJ2-5; D is ambiguous. CDR3 length: 14 amino acids. The germline CDR1 and CDR2 sequences are SGHTA and FQGNSA. V was cut by 5 bases and J by 5 bases, with 15 bases left in between. The CDR3 coding sequence is TGTGCCAGCAGCCGATCTCAGGTCTTGGAGACCCAGTACTTC. Amino acids: CASSRSQVLETQYF. Filled out from reference TRBV7-2 and TRBJ2-5, the complete variable domain reads GAGVSQSPSNKVTEKGKDVELRCDPISGHTALYWYRQSLGQGLEFLIYFQGNSAPDKSGLPSDRFSAERTGGSVSTLTIQRTQQEDSAVYLCASSRSQVLETQYFGPGTRLLVL.